Below, 31 T cell receptor beta chains from the same sample are listed, as sequenced in a study of Graves' ophthalmopathy and Graves' hyperthyroidism. CDR3 regions of TCR beta were amplified from RNA transcripts. HTBI-primed first-round RT-PCR preceded second-round multiplex PCR. A single record per CDR3 protein comes from TCRdb applying MiXCR to the multiplex PCR reads. The sample has approximately 700,000 distinct CDR3 sequences; roughly 41% are singletons. Sequences were obtained from peripheral blood. The receptors stem from an adult man with Graves' ophthalmopathy.

This clonotype was seen ten or more times. The V call is TRBV7-9, the J call TRBJ2-7, with TRBD1 as a possible D gene (5 bases). The germline V gene encodes CDR1 SEHNR and CDR2 FQNEAQ (reference sequence). Trimming cost V 5 bases and J 6 bases, with 20 bases left between them. The CDR3 is 15 amino acids. The CDR3 region is CASSTPDRIPTEQYF. In nucleotides, the CDR3 is TGTGCCAGCAGCACACCCGACAGAATTCCTACCGAGCAGTACTTC.

This clonotype was seen repeatedly, ten times or more. The chain employs TRBV7-9 and TRBJ1-4; 7 bases are a match to TRBD1. V was pared by 5 bases and J by 1 base, with 7 bases of the junction left unmatched. Germline CDR1 is SEHNR and CDR2 is FQNEAQ (reference sequence). CDR3 length: 16 amino acids. The CDR3 reads CASSVLGTVTNEKLFF. The CDR3 nucleotides are TGTGCCAGCAGCGTACTCGGGACAGTAACTAATGAAAAACTGTTTTTT. The full variable domain, completed using reference TRBV7-9 and TRBJ1-4, is DTGVSQNPRHKITKRGQNVTFRCDPISEHNRLYWYRQTLGQGPEFLTYFQNEAQLEKSRLLSDRFSAERPKGSFSTLEIQRTEQGDSAMYLCASSVLGTVTNEKLFFGSGTQLSVL.

Regarding this clonotype: One end of the junction fails to match germline, which may point to a read error. The genes are TRBV7-9 and TRBJ2-6; either TRBD1 or TRBD2 may supply D (5 bases each). The CDR3 consists of 17 residues. Germline V gene sequence: CDR1 SEHNR, CDR2 FQNEAQ (reference sequence). In DNA form, the CDR3 reads TGTGCCAGCAGCCAAGAAGGAGGTGGGGGAACGGCCATCGTCCTGACTTTC. Translated: CASSQEGGGGTAIVLTF.

Worth noting for this clonotype: Germline and junction disagree at one end, which may indicate a read error. This chain uses TRBV6-6 with TRBJ2-7; maybe TRBD2 (5 bases). This CDR3 is 16 amino acids long. Germline V gene lookup returns CDR1 MNHNY and CDR2 SVGAGI (reference sequence). The CDR3 sequence is CANSYTPEPRRYEQYF. As DNA, the CDR3 is TGTGCCAACAGTTACACCCCCGAGCCCAGGAGGTACGAGCAGTACTTC.

This clonotype was picked up a small number of times. V and J are TRBV20-1 and TRBJ2-7, with TRBD1 matching over 9 bases. V lost 6 bases to trimming and J lost 0 bases; unmatched junction nucleotides: 6. The CDR3 covers 14 residues. CDR1 is DFQATT and CDR2 is SNEGSKA in the germline V gene (reference sequence). CDR3 sequence (DNA): TGCAGTGCCTGGGACAGGGCGGACTCCTACGAGCAGTACTTC. It yields the protein CSAWDRADSYEQYF.

The table lists this clonotype with a few counts. The V and J genes are TRBV6-1 and TRBJ2-7, with 10 bases aligning to TRBD1. Trimming cost V 2 bases and J 4 bases; bases outside gene matches: 5. The CDR3 is 15 residues long. Germline V lookup: CDR1 MNHNS, CDR2 SASEGT. DNA for the CDR3: TGTGCCAGCAGTGAAAGGCGACAGGGGGCTTACGAGCAGTACTTC. This codes for CASSERRQGAYEQYF.

This clonotype occurred many times. This chain uses TRBV20-1 with TRBJ2-7; TRBD2 agrees at 14 bases. J was trimmed by 0 bases and V by 4 bases; bases with no gene match: 11. The germline V gene has CDR1 DFQATT and CDR2 SNEGSKA (reference sequence). The CDR3 length is 18 residues. The CDR3, as DNA: TGCAGTGCTACTCCTGGGACTAGCGGGAGCTCTCACTCCTACGAGCAGTACTTC. Its translation: CSATPGTSGSSHSYEQYF.

This clonotype occurred many times. This rearrangement joins TRBV19 to TRBJ2-7, with D possibly TRBD2 on 6 matching bases. V shed 6 bases and J shed 2 bases, with 14 bases lying between them. Looked up from germline, CDR1 is LNHDA and CDR2 is SQIVND (reference sequence). The CDR3 loop spans 14 amino acids. CDR3 sequence: CASRKAGGPYEQYF. The CDR3 bases are TGTGCCAGTAGGAAAGCCGGAGGGCCCTACGAGCAGTACTTC.

This clonotype was recorded a few times. This chain connects TRBV4-1 to TRBJ1-2, with a weak D call TRBD1 (5 bases). Germline V lookup: CDR1 MGHRA, CDR2 YSYEKL. This CDR3 is 15 amino acids long. The ends were cut back, 1 base at V and 3 bases at J, with 12 bases in the middle. CDR3 sequence: CASSQVGRADYGYTF. In nucleotides, the CDR3 is TGCGCCAGCAGCCAAGTAGGCAGGGCGGACTATGGCTACACCTTC.

There are many counts of this clonotype. The junction departs from germline at one end; a sequencing error may be responsible. This chain uses TRBV5-1 with TRBJ2-7, with D uncertain. The germline V gene encodes CDR1 SGHRS and CDR2 YFSETQ. The CDR3 is 13 amino acids. CDR3 in amino acids: CASSLGRNYEQYF. The CDR3 coding sequence is TGTGCCAGCAGTTTGGGCAGGAACTACGAGCAGTACTTC. The entire variable domain, with the rest obtained from reference TRBV5-1 and TRBJ2-7, is as follows: KAGVTQTPRYLIKTRGQQVTLSCSPISGHRSVSWYQQTPGQGLQFLFEYFSETQRNKGNFPGRFSGRQFSNSRSEMNVSTLELGDSALYLCASSLGRNYEQYFGPGTRLTVT.

The chain carries TRBV2 and TRBJ2-6; D is undetermined. Per the germline V gene, CDR1 is SNHLY and CDR2 is FYNNEI. The V gene lost 6 bases and the J gene lost 6 bases, with 12 bases spanning the gap. This CDR3 region has 14 residues. The CDR3 sequence: CASSPTVQANVLTF. The CDR3 DNA reads as TGTGCCAGCAGCCCAACGGTACAGGCCAACGTCCTGACTTTC. Variable domain in full (rest from reference TRBV2 and TRBJ2-6): EPEVTQTPSHQVTQMGQEVILRCVPISNHLYFYWYRQILGQKVEFLVSFYNNEISEKSEIFDDQFSVERPDGSNFTLKIRSTKLEDSAMYFCASSPTVQANVLTFGAGSRLTVL.

This sequence joins TRBV29-1 and TRBJ1-2, with a weak D call TRBD1 (6 bases). Germline CDR1 reads SQVTM; CDR2 reads ANQGSEA. V was cut by 7 bases and J by 4 bases, with 13 bases left in between. CDR3 length equals 12 residues. The CDR3 DNA reads as TGCAGCGGGGGGGCAGTTGGCTATGGCTACACCTTC. Translation gives CSGGAVGYGYTF.

As to this clonotype: The junction departs from germline at one end; a sequencing error may be responsible. This rearrangement joins TRBV6-6 to TRBJ2-7, with D perhaps matching TRBD1 or TRBD2 (5 bases each). Germline assignment: CDR1 MNHNY and CDR2 SVGAGI (reference sequence). The CDR3 is made up of 15 amino acids. This CDR3 reads CASSYRGGYSYGQYF. CDR3 nucleotides: TGTGCCAGCAGTTATCGGGGCGGATACTCCTACGGGCAGTACTTC.

Ten or more counts support this clonotype. The chain links TRBV7-8 to TRBJ1-1, with 10 nucleotides matching TRBD1. The germline V gene has CDR1 SGHVS and CDR2 FQNEAQ. Unmatched junction bases numbered 4, after V lost 6 bases and J lost 3 bases. This CDR3 has 14 amino acids. CDR3 in amino acids: CASRSGTGDTEAFF. CDR3 in DNA: TGTGCCAGCAGAAGCGGGACAGGGGACACTGAAGCTTTCTTT.

This clonotype was recorded at least ten times. Written as DNA, the CDR3 is TGCAGTGCTAGAGCCGGGACAGGGTCATACGAGCAGTACTTC. Translated: CSARAGTGSYEQYF. The V and J genes are TRBV20-1 and TRBJ2-7, with 9 positions matching TRBD1. The CDR3 runs 14 residues. Germline lookup yields CDR1 DFQATT and CDR2 SNEGSKA (reference sequence). Trimming took 1 base from V and 4 from J; bases not matched to a gene: 5.

At least ten counts were recorded for this clonotype. The chain carries TRBV12-3 or TRBV12-4 and TRBJ1-2; D is ambiguous. The CDR3 is 16 residues long. The V end was cut by 6 bases, the J end by 0 bases, with 17 bases between. DNA for the CDR3: TGTGCCAGCAGCGATACACGTCGGACGGCTAACTATGGCTACACCTTC. Translation: CASSDTRRTANYGYTF.

For this clonotype: A much bigger clone sits one base away, suggesting this may be a read error. The V call is TRBV12-3 or TRBV12-4, the J call TRBJ2-5, with D unresolved. The CDR3 extends over 12 amino acids. The CDR3 DNA reads TGTGCTGGTGGTTTGGTGAGAGAGACCCAGTACTTC. It translates to CAGGLVRETQYF.

J is TRBJ1-3 and V is TRBV10-3; a weak D match, TRBD1 (5 bases). V lost 10 bases, J lost 0 bases, and 16 bases lay in between. This CDR3 has 15 amino acids. The V gene's germline CDR1 is ENHRY and CDR2 SYGVKD. CDR3 amino acids: CASVGAASSGNTIYF. Written as DNA, the CDR3 is TGTGCCAGCGTAGGGGCAGCGTCCTCTGGAAACACCATATATTTT.

This clonotype was detected a few times. The V gene is TRBV20-1, the J gene TRBJ2-7, with a tentative D call TRBD2 (5 bases). The CDR3 loop spans 14 amino acids. Trimming left V 7 bases short and J 0 bases short, with 16 bases between. Per germline, CDR1 DFQATT and CDR2 SNEGSKA (reference sequence). The CDR3 sequence is CSVNLRASSYEQYF. CDR3 DNA: TGCAGTGTAAATTTGCGGGCGAGCTCCTACGAGCAGTACTTC.

The CDR3 bases are TGTGCCAGCAGCTCACGGACAGGGGGCATGTACGAGCAGTACTTC. Protein: CASSSRTGGMYEQYF. The chain employs TRBV13 and TRBJ2-7; 11 positions agree with TRBD1. V lost 4 bases, J lost 4 bases, and 6 bases stayed unmatched. The CDR3 totals 15 residues. CDR1 and CDR2 (germline): PRHDT, FYEKMQ (reference sequence).

On this clonotype itself: One end of the junction is discordant with germline, which a read error may explain. J is TRBJ1-1 and V is TRBV5-4; D is possibly TRBD1 (5 bases). The CDR3 sequence is 15 residues long. From germline, CDR1 is SGHNT and CDR2 YYREEE (reference sequence). CDR3 nucleotides: TGCGCCAGCAGCCAAGATGGGGGGTCGAACACTGAAGCTTTCTTT. It is translated as CASSQDGGSNTEAFF.

This clonotype was counted many times. The chain couples TRBV9 to TRBJ1-3; D unclear. Trimming cost V 0 bases and J 0 bases, with 7 bases left between them. This CDR3 spans 15 amino acids. Germline V lookup: CDR1 SGDLS, CDR2 YYNGEE. This chain's CDR3 is CASSVGFLSGNTIYF. The DNA for the CDR3 is TGTGCCAGCAGCGTAGGTTTCCTCTCTGGAAACACCATATATTTT.

This clonotype was observed many times. The chain joins TRBV7-6 to TRBJ2-2, with D tentatively TRBD1 (5 bases). Germline V gene sequence: CDR1 SGHVS, CDR2 FNYEAQ. V shed 0 bases and J shed 6 bases, with 11 bases lying between them. The CDR3 consists of 15 residues. CDR3 in DNA: TGTGCCAGCAGCTTAGCGCGCAGGGAAGCCGGGGAGCTGTTTTTT. Protein: CASSLARREAGELFF.

This clonotype was counted ten times or more. A read error may account for a junction end that differs from germline. V usage is TRBV7-7 and J usage is TRBJ2-7, with 10 bases that match TRBD1. CDR3 length equals 16 residues. Germline assignment: CDR1 SSHAT and CDR2 FNYEAQ (reference sequence). The CDR3 loop is CASSLAGPGQGYEQYF. In DNA, the CDR3 is TGTGCTAGCAGCTTAGCAGGACCGGGACAGGGGTACGAGCAGTACTTC. The full variable domain, completed using reference TRBV7-7 and TRBJ2-7, is GAGVSQSPRYKVTKRGQDVTLRCDPISSHATLYWYQQALGQGPEFLTYFNYEAQPDKSGLPSDRFSAERPEGSISTLTIQRTEQRDSAMYRCASSLAGPGQGYEQYFGPGTRLTVT.

This clonotype was seen at least ten times. At one of its ends the junction is not consistent with the germline gene, which may arise from a read error. V usage is TRBV7-9 and J usage is TRBJ2-5, with D maybe TRBD2 (6 bases). Germline CDR1 and CDR2: SEHNR and FQNEAQ (reference sequence). This CDR3 spans 13 amino acids. DNA for the CDR3: TGTGTCAGCAGCTTAGGAGGGCAAGAGACCCAGTACTTC. Protein: CVSSLGGQETQYF. Complete variable domain (other parts from reference TRBV7-9 and TRBJ2-5): DTGVSQNPRHKITKRGQNVTFRCDPISEHNRLYWYRQTLGQGPEFLTYFQNEAQLEKSRLLSDRFSAERPKGSFSTLEIQRTEQGDSAMYLCVSSLGGQETQYFGPGTRLLVL.

This clonotype was picked up one time. It may be a read error: a sequence one base away is much more abundant. This chain connects TRBV2 to TRBJ1-2; 8 nucleotides align to TRBD1. Germline V gene sequence: CDR1 SNHLY, CDR2 FYNNEI. The V and J ends lost 8 bases and 6 bases, in that order; junction bases with no gene match: 8. This CDR3 region has 13 residues. The CDR3 bases are TGTGCCAGCGGGGGGACAGGACCTCATGGCTACACCTTC. This gives the protein CASGGTGPHGYTF.

The V gene is TRBV2, the J gene TRBJ1-2, with D tentatively TRBD1 (5 bases). Germline V gene sequence: CDR1 SNHLY, CDR2 FYNNEI. The CDR3 extends over 14 amino acids. V shed 6 bases and J shed 3 bases, with 14 bases lying between them. CDR3 sequence (DNA): TGTGCCAGCAGCCGGGCAGGGTTGGACTATGGCTACACCTTC. It codes for CASSRAGLDYGYTF.

There are many counts of this clonotype. The chain employs TRBV29-1 and TRBJ2-7; possible D gene TRBD2, 6 bases. Trimming left V 0 bases short and J 3 bases short, with 15 bases between. CDR1 is SQVTM and CDR2 is ANQGSEA in the germline V gene. The CDR3 spans 15 residues. The DNA of the CDR3 is TGCAGCGTTGAAGATCGGCGGGGCTTGGGCTACGAGCAGTACTTC. Its translation: CSVEDRRGLGYEQYF.

This clonotype was counted between two and nine times. The J gene is TRBJ1-5, the V gene TRBV9, with 7 bases fitting TRBD1. With 3 bases clipped from V and 3 bases from J, the junction kept 3 bases outside the gene matches. CDR1 is SGDLS, CDR2 YYNGEE, per germline. The CDR3 covers 14 residues. CDR3 residues: CASSATGTNQPQHF. DNA for the CDR3: TGTGCCAGCAGCGCGACAGGGACCAATCAGCCCCAGCATTTT. Drawing the rest from reference TRBV9 and TRBJ1-5, the complete variable domain is DSGVTQTPKHLITATGQRVTLRCSPRSGDLSVYWYQQSLDQGLQFLIQYYNGEERAKGNILERFSAQQFPDLHSELNLSSLELGDSALYFCASSATGTNQPQHFGDGTRLSIL.

This clonotype was seen only once. The rearrangement uses TRBV29-1 and TRBJ2-5, with TRBD2 identical over 7 bases. Germline CDR1 reads SQVTM; CDR2 reads ANQGSEA. The CDR3 has 13 amino acids. The J segment lost 0 bases and the V segment lost 6 bases, leaving 4 bases of the junction unmatched. CDR3 protein: CSVGLDNQETQYF. DNA of the CDR3: TGCAGCGTCGGACTAGACAACCAAGAGACCCAGTACTTC.

The sample holds one count of this clonotype. This sequence joins TRBV2 and TRBJ2-7, with 9 bases lining up with TRBD2. CDR1 and CDR2 from the germline V gene are SNHLY and FYNNEI. V was clipped by 10 bases and J by 3 bases; unmatched bases: 4. The CDR3 is 12 amino acids. The CDR3 DNA reads TGTGCCACGCTAGCGGGACGCTACGAGCAGTACTTC. It translates to CATLAGRYEQYF.